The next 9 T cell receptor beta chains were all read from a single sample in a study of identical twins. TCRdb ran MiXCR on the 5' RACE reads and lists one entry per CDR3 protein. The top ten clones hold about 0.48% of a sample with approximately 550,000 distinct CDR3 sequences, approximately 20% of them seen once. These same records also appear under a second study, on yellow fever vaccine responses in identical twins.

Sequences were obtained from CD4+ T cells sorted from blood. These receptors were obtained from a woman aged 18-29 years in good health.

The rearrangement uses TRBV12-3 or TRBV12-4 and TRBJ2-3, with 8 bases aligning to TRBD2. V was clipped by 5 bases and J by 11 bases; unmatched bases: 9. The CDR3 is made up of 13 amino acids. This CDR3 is CASSPGGGQRQYF. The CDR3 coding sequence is TGTGCCAGCAGTCCGGGGGGGGGGCAAAGGCAGTATTTT.

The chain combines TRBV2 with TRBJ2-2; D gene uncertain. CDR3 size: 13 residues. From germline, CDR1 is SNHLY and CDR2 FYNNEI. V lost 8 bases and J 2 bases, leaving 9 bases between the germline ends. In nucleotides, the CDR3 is TGTGCCAGCCAATGGCGTAACACCGGGGAGCTGTTTTTT. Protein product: CASQWRNTGELFF.

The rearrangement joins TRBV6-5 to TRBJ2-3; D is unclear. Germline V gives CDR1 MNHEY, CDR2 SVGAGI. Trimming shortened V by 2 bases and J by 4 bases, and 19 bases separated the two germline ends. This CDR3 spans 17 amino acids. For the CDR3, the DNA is TGTGCCAGCAGTTACCTTCGCCAGCGCAATAGTCCAGATACGCAGTATTTT. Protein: CASSYLRQRNSPDTQYF.

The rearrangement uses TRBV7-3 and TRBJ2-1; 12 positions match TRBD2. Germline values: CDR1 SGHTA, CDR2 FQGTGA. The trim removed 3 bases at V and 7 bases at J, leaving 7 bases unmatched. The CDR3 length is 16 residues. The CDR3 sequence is CASSFKTSGSYNEQFF. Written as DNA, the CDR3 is TGTGCCAGCAGCTTCAAGACTAGCGGGAGTTATAATGAGCAGTTCTTC.

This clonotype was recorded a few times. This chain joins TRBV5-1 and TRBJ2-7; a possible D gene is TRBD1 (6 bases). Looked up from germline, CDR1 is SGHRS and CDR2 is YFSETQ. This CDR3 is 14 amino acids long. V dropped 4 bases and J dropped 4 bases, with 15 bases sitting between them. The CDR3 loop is CASSSRQDSYEQYV. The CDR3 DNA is TGCGCCAGCAGCAGCCGCCAGGACAGTTACGAGCAGTACGTC.

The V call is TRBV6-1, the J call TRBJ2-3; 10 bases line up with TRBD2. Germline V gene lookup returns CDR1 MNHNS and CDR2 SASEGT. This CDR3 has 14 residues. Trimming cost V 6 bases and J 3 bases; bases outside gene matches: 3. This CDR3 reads CASRERGGTDTQYF. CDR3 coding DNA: TGTGCCAGCAGAGAGCGGGGGGGGACAGATACGCAGTATTTT.

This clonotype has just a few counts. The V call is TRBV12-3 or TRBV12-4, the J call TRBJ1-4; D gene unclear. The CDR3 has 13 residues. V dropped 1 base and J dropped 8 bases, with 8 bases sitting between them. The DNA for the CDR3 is TGTGCCAGCAGTTTAGACAGTCTGGAAAAACTGTTTTTT. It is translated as CASSLDSLEKLFF.

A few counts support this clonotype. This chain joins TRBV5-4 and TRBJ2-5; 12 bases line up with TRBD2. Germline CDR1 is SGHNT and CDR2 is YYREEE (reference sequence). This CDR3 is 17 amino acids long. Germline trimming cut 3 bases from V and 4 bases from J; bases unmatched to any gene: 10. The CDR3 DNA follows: TGTGCCAGCAGCTGGACTAGCGGGACGTTGTCCCTAGAGACCCAGTACTTC. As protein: CASSWTSGTLSLETQYF.

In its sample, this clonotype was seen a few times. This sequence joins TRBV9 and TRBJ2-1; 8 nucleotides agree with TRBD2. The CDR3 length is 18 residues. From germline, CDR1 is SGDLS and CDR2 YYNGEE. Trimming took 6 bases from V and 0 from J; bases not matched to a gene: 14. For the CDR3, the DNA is TGTGCCAGCAACCGAGAGGATATGGCGGGGGGCTCCTACAATGAGCAGTTCTTC. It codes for CASNREDMAGGSYNEQFF.